The 18 T cell receptor beta chains below all came from one sample that was sequenced in a study of T cells after yellow fever vaccination. TCRdb re-derived calls from the 5' RACE reads in MiXCR, one entry per CDR3 protein. The sample comprises some 500,000 distinct CDR3 sequences, roughly 12% of which are singletons, and more than 13% rests with the top ten. The specimen was PBMCs, collected on the day of the yellow fever booster vaccination. These TCRs come from a man between 25 and 39 years old who received the YFV17D yellow fever vaccine.

This clonotype has more than one count but fewer than ten. The chain recombines TRBV6-2 or TRBV6-3 with TRBJ2-1, with 7 bases aligning to TRBD1. Germline CDR1 reads MNHEY; CDR2 reads SVGEGT. V shed 8 bases, J shed 9 bases, and the junction held 10 bases outside the gene matches. The CDR3 loop spans 13 amino acids. CDR3 sequence (DNA): TGTGCCAGCCAAGACAGGGCTGGCACTGAGCAGTTCTTC. This sequence encodes CASQDRAGTEQFF.

This sequence joins TRBV5-1 and TRBJ2-7, with D possibly being TRBD1 (6 bases). The CDR3 covers 14 residues. Looked up from germline, CDR1 is SGHRS and CDR2 is YFSETQ. V was clipped by 0 bases and J by 6 bases, with 13 bases between them. CDR3 bases: TGCGCCAGCAGCTTGGACAGGGAAGTGTCCGAGCAGTACTTC. Amino acid sequence: CASSLDREVSEQYF.

This sequence joins TRBV19 and TRBJ2-5, with D possibly being TRBD2 (6 bases). CDR1 and CDR2 (germline): LNHDA, SQIVND (reference sequence). The V and J ends lost 3 bases and 5 bases respectively, with 10 bases between them. The CDR3 totals 13 residues. The CDR3 nucleotides are TGTGCCAGTAGTATGGGAGGTGAGGAGACCCAGTACTTC. Amino acid sequence: CASSMGGEETQYF.

This clonotype was observed a handful of times. The genes are TRBV2 and TRBJ1-1, with D hard to call. Germline loops: CDR1 SNHLY, CDR2 FYNNEI. The V end lost 8 bases, the J end lost 0 bases, and 10 bases lay between the germline ends. The CDR3 is made up of 13 amino acids. DNA for the CDR3: TGTGCCAGCGGGCGGTCCATGAACACTGAAGCTTTCTTT. It encodes CASGRSMNTEAFF. Full variable domain (rest looked up from reference TRBV2 and TRBJ1-1): EPEVTQTPSHQVTQMGQEVILRCVPISNHLYFYWYRQILGQKVEFLVSFYNNEISEKSEIFDDQFSVERPDGSNFTLKIRSTKLEDSAMYFCASGRSMNTEAFFGQGTRLTVV.

The rearrangement links TRBV4-2 to TRBJ1-6; no definite D call. Germline V CDR1 and CDR2: LGHNA, YNFKEQ. This CDR3 region has 15 residues. V lost 0 bases and J 10 bases, leaving 13 bases between the germline ends. The CDR3 region is CASSQDLAGGSPLHF. In DNA, the CDR3 is TGTGCCAGCAGCCAAGACCTGGCCGGAGGGTCACCCCTCCACTTT.

This clonotype was counted only a few times. The V call is TRBV7-2, the J call TRBJ2-3; 8 bases line up with TRBD2. Trimming took 5 bases from V and 0 from J; bases not matched to a gene: 7. This CDR3 is 16 amino acids long. The germline CDR1 and CDR2 sequences are SGHTA and FQGNSA. DNA for the CDR3: TGTGCCAGCAGCGCGAGGTCTAGCGGGAGCACAGATACGCAGTATTTT. It codes for CASSARSSGSTDTQYF.

The V and J genes are TRBV2 and TRBJ2-1, with D perhaps being TRBD1 or TRBD2 (6 bases each). Germline V lookup: CDR1 SNHLY, CDR2 FYNNEI. The CDR3 extends over 14 amino acids. Trimming removed 7 bases from V and 7 bases from J, with 17 bases in between. The CDR3 DNA sequence: TGTGCCAGCACGGGGACGGGGGCCCGGAATGAGCAGTTCTTC. As protein: CASTGTGARNEQFF.

This clonotype was seen only a few times. V is TRBV5-1 and J is TRBJ2-2, with D maybe TRBD2 (5 bases). Trimming cost V 2 bases and J 3 bases, with 11 bases left between them. Per the germline V gene, CDR1 is SGHRS and CDR2 is YFSETQ. This CDR3 is built from 15 residues. In nucleotides, the CDR3 is TGCGCCAGCAGCTTACAACTAGTCGACACCGGGGAGCTGTTTTTT. It yields the protein CASSLQLVDTGELFF.

The chain uses TRBV10-3 and TRBJ2-7; TRBD1 agrees at 8 bases. J lost 4 bases, V lost 2 bases, and 4 bases had no gene match. CDR3 length equals 14 residues. Germline V lookup: CDR1 ENHRY, CDR2 SYGVKD. CDR3 coding DNA: TGTGCCATCAGTGAGATCGGACAGGGTTACGAGCAGTACTTC. Its protein product is CAISEIGQGYEQYF.

This clonotype was detected a few times. This rearrangement joins TRBV4-3 to TRBJ2-3; D unresolved. Trimming cost V 3 bases and J 11 bases, with 15 bases left between them. The CDR3 is 13 residues long. CDR1 and CDR2 (germline): LGHNA, YSLEER. CDR3 in amino acids: CASSHGLASGQYF. For the CDR3, the DNA is TGCGCCAGCAGCCATGGTCTTGCCTCGGGGCAGTATTTT.

The table lists this clonotype with a count of one. This CDR3 is CASSLLSRTSDYNEQFF. The CDR3 nucleotides read TGTGCCAGCAGTCTCCTCAGCCGGACTAGCGATTACAATGAGCAGTTCTTC. The chain couples TRBV5-4 to TRBJ2-1, with 9 bases identical to TRBD2. Trimming at V came to 5 bases and at J to 4 bases, leaving 13 bases not matched to a gene. Germline CDR1 and CDR2: SGHNT and YYREEE (reference sequence). This CDR3 has 17 amino acids.

This clonotype was counted at least ten times. V usage is TRBV5-1 and J usage is TRBJ2-1; D is perhaps TRBD2 (5 bases). V was trimmed by 2 bases and J by 5 bases, leaving 5 bases between them. The CDR3 runs 12 residues. CDR1 and CDR2 (germline): SGHRS, YFSETQ. The CDR3 bases are TGCGCCAGCAGCTTCGGGGACAATGAGCAGTTCTTC. This codes for CASSFGDNEQFF.

This clonotype has just a few counts. V is TRBV20-1 and J is TRBJ2-1; TRBD1 is a possible D gene (5 bases). Deletions cut 3 bases from V and 3 bases from J, with 15 bases between. Germline CDR1 reads DFQATT; CDR2 reads SNEGSKA (reference sequence). The CDR3 contains 15 residues. The CDR3 reads CSARSPQQGYNEQFF. The CDR3 bases are TGCAGTGCTAGGAGCCCCCAGCAGGGCTACAATGAGCAGTTCTTC.

This clonotype has just a few counts. The chain has TRBV24-1 and TRBJ2-2; TRBD2 matches at 15 bases. This CDR3 is built from 17 residues. The J segment lost 6 bases and the V segment lost 4 bases, leaving 5 bases of the junction unmatched. The germline CDR1 and CDR2 sequences are KGHDR and SFDVKD. The CDR3 sequence is CATSDRGLAGGPGELFF. For the CDR3, the DNA is TGTGCCACCAGTGACCGCGGACTAGCGGGAGGGCCCGGGGAGCTGTTTTTT.

The table lists this clonotype with a few counts. V and J are TRBV6-2 or TRBV6-3 and TRBJ2-1; weak D call: TRBD1 (6 bases). Germline CDR1 is MNHEY and CDR2 is SVGEGT. The V and J ends lost 2 bases and 3 bases respectively, with 20 bases between them. CDR3 length equals 18 residues. The DNA of the CDR3 is TGTGCCAGCAGTTACCCTACAGGGAGCGGAACCCACTACAATGAGCAGTTCTTC. It is translated as CASSYPTGSGTHYNEQFF.

This chain uses TRBV12-3 or TRBV12-4 with TRBJ1-5; D is unresolved. The V and J ends lost 4 bases and 0 bases respectively, with 10 bases between them. The CDR3 runs to 15 residues. The CDR3 loop reads CASSSSRDSNQPQHF. The CDR3 region has the DNA TGTGCCAGCAGTTCGTCTCGTGATAGCAATCAGCCCCAGCATTTT.

This clonotype was observed a few times. The V gene is TRBV6-2 or TRBV6-3, the J gene TRBJ2-2; no reliable D call. CDR3 length: 15 amino acids. Germline V gene lookup returns CDR1 MNHEY and CDR2 SVGEGT. With 6 bases removed from V and 1 base from J, the gap between germline ends came to 12 bases. The CDR3 DNA follows: TGTGCCAGCAGGAATGCTCGACAGAACACCGGGGAGCTGTTTTTT. Protein: CASRNARQNTGELFF.

The V call is TRBV6-5, the J call TRBJ2-7, with 7 bases that match TRBD2. From germline, CDR1 is MNHEY and CDR2 SVGAGI. V shed 4 bases and J 7 bases; nucleotides not matched to a gene: 13. This CDR3 is built from 15 residues. DNA for the CDR3: TGTGCCAGCAGTTTCTCTAGCGGTGCTCTTGGGGAGCAGTACTTC. Protein: CASSFSSGALGEQYF.